Each of the 30 T cell receptor beta chains below was sequenced from the same sample in a study of T cell changes during pregnancy in multiple sclerosis. Using immunoSEQ multiplex PCR, the repertoire was profiled, and TCRdb retains in-frame clones only, with some absent. The sample carries about 110,000 clones, 85% to 95% recorded once. This sample comprised peripheral blood, obtained after pregnancy. All receptors come from a female donor with multiple sclerosis, enrolled in a pregnancy study.

V is TRBV5-1 and J is TRBJ1-1; 10 bases match TRBD1. This CDR3 is 17 amino acids long. Germline V lookup: CDR1 SGHRS, CDR2 YFSETQ. The V segment lost 4 bases and the J segment 0 bases; nucleotides outside the gene matches: 9. In DNA form, the CDR3 reads TGCGCCAGCAGCCTCGAGACAGGGGGCCCCATGAACACTGAAGCTTTCTTT. Its translation is CASSLETGGPMNTEAFF.

This clone was counted a few times. This chain joins TRBV18 and TRBJ1-5; D unclear. Germline V CDR1 and CDR2: KGHSH, LQKENI. This CDR3 contains 12 residues. Deletions cut 3 bases from V and 12 bases from J, with 12 bases between. CDR3 nucleotide sequence: TGTGCCAGCTCACCGAGAGGGCAGGACCAGCATTTT. Translation: CASSPRGQDQHF.

The chain links TRBV7-3 to TRBJ2-6; weak D call: TRBD1 (6 bases). Per the germline V gene, CDR1 is SGHTA and CDR2 is FQGTGA. V lost 6 bases and J 4 bases, leaving 16 bases between the germline ends. CDR3 size: 16 residues. The CDR3 protein is CASSSYREAGANVLTF. CDR3 DNA sequence: TGTGCCAGCAGTTCCTACAGGGAAGCCGGGGCCAACGTCCTGACTTTC.

The chain combines TRBV5-1 with TRBJ2-1; 10 bases match TRBD2. CDR1 is SGHRS, CDR2 YFSETQ, per germline. J lost 9 bases, V lost 1 base, and 10 bases had no gene match. This CDR3 contains 16 residues. CDR3 coding DNA: TGCGCCAGCAGCTTGTACTCTAGCGGGAGTACGCGTGAGCAGTTCTTC. It yields the protein CASSLYSSGSTREQFF.

The sample holds a few counts of this clone. V gene TRBV29-1 combines with J gene TRBJ1-1; tentative D call: TRBD1 (5 bases). CDR3 length equals 10 residues. The germline V gene has CDR1 SQVTM and CDR2 ANQGSEA. V gave up 3 bases and J gave up 7 bases, with 6 bases separating them. The CDR3 coding sequence is TGCAGCGTTGACCAGGGTGAAGCTTTCTTT. This sequence encodes CSVDQGEAFF.

The chain joins TRBV27 to TRBJ1-2; no definite D call. This CDR3 has 13 residues. Germline-derived CDR1 and CDR2 are MNHEY and SMNVEV (reference sequence). Trimming shortened V by 5 bases and J by 8 bases, and 15 bases separated the two germline ends. The CDR3 bases are TGTGCCAGCAGTAAATCAGGTCCGGGGGGCTACACCTTC. It specifies CASSKSGPGGYTF.

The V and J genes are TRBV7-3 and TRBJ2-2, with TRBD2 as a possible D gene (6 bases). CDR1 and CDR2 from the germline V gene are SGHTA and FQGTGA. The CDR3 sequence is 16 residues long. Trimming took off 1 base at V and 1 base at J, with 10 bases between the two ends. Here the CDR3 reads CASSLRAGLNTGELFF. CDR3 bases: TGTGCCAGCAGCTTAAGAGCGGGCCTGAACACCGGGGAGCTGTTTTTT.

This chain connects TRBV7-7 to TRBJ2-3; 7 positions match TRBD2. The CDR3 covers 15 residues. V lost 4 bases and J lost 3; bases outside the gene matches: 7. The germline CDR1 and CDR2 sequences are SSHAT and FNYEAQ (reference sequence). CDR3 in amino acids: CASSSSGVGTDTQYF. CDR3 nucleotide sequence: TGTGCCAGCAGCTCCAGCGGGGTGGGGACAGATACGCAGTATTTT.

The CDR3 loop reads CATSSGGPPHEQFF. The CDR3 DNA reads as TGTGCCACCAGCTCGGGGGGCCCACCCCATGAGCAGTTCTTC. The gene calls are TRBV15 and TRBJ2-1; a weak D match, TRBD2 (7 bases). The germline V and J ends were trimmed by 5 bases and 8 bases, with 16 bases remaining between them. The length of the CDR3 is 14 residues. Germline V gene data show CDR1 as LNHNV and CDR2 as YYDKDF (reference sequence).

The rearrangement uses TRBV1 and TRBJ2-2; the table's D call, TRBD1, has no DNA check behind it. TRBV1 is a pseudogene. The CDR3 is 16 amino acids. CDR3 protein: CTSSQYKHTNTGELFF. In nucleotides, the CDR3 is TGCACCAGCAGCCAATACAAACATACGAACACCGGGGAGCTGTTTTTT.

This chain connects TRBV7-6 to TRBJ2-7; 15 bases align to TRBD2. After removal of 5 bases from V and 2 bases from J, the junction contained 7 bases not matched to a gene. CDR1 SGHVS and CDR2 FNYEAQ come from the germline V gene. CDR3 length: 17 amino acids. CDR3 sequence (DNA): TGTGCCAGCAGCCGGACTAGCGGGGGGGCCACTCCCTACGAGCAGTACTTC. Amino acid sequence: CASSRTSGGATPYEQYF.

V gene TRBV7-9 combines with J gene TRBJ2-2; 9 nucleotides match TRBD2. The CDR3 totals 15 residues. J lost 6 bases, V lost 4 bases, and 6 bases had no gene match. Germline V gives CDR1 SEHNR, CDR2 FQNEAQ (reference sequence). Here the CDR3 reads CASSSLTSGAGELFF. The DNA for the CDR3 is TGTGCCAGCAGCTCCCTGACTAGCGGAGCCGGGGAGCTGTTTTTT.

The rearrangement joins TRBV5-6 to TRBJ2-1; D is perhaps TRBD2 (5 bases). V dropped 0 bases and J dropped 1 base, with 11 bases sitting between them. The germline gives CDR1 SGHDT, CDR2 YYEEEE. This CDR3 comprises 16 residues. The CDR3 coding sequence is TGTGCCAGCAGCTTGGCCACCGGCGGGTCCTACAATGAGCAGTTCTTC. Translating gives CASSLATGGSYNEQFF.

The chain has TRBV6-1 and TRBJ2-5, with TRBD1 as a possible D gene (6 bases). V was clipped by 4 bases and J by 6 bases, with 15 bases between them. Germline V gene sequence: CDR1 MNHNS, CDR2 SASEGT. This CDR3 is 14 amino acids long. CDR3 in DNA: TGTGCCAGCAGTGTGGACAGCGTTGTGAAGACCCAGTACTTC. The encoded protein is CASSVDSVVKTQYF.

V gene TRBV5-5 combines with J gene TRBJ2-7, with D tentatively TRBD1 (6 bases). The CDR3 runs 15 residues. The V end lost 4 bases, the J end lost 4 bases, and 18 bases lay between the germline ends. Germline CDR1 is SGHKS and CDR2 is YYEKEE (reference sequence). The CDR3 DNA follows: TGTGCCAGCAGCATTGCCGGGACAAGTTTTTACGAGCAGTACTTC. It codes for CASSIAGTSFYEQYF.

This chain uses TRBV19 with TRBJ1-1; D gene unclear. V was trimmed by 5 bases and J by 1 base, leaving 11 bases between them. CDR1 LNHDA and CDR2 SQIVND come from the germline V gene (reference sequence). This CDR3 has 14 amino acids. DNA for the CDR3: TGTGCCAGTAGTCCCGAGATTAAGAACACTGAAGCTTTCTTT. Its protein is CASSPEIKNTEAFF.

This chain joins TRBV6-6 and TRBJ1-1, with D tentatively TRBD1 (5 bases). The CDR3 is 15 residues long. Trimming pared 2 bases from V and 4 bases from J, leaving 14 bases between. Germline V gene sequence: CDR1 MNHNY, CDR2 SVGAGI (reference sequence). This CDR3 reads CASSYAGRRGTEAFF. The CDR3, as DNA: TGTGCCAGCAGTTACGCGGGACGCCGGGGCACTGAAGCTTTCTTT.

The chain has TRBV6-6 and TRBJ1-5, with 7 nucleotides matching TRBD1. This CDR3 is 15 amino acids long. The germline V gene has CDR1 MNHNY and CDR2 SVGAGI (reference sequence). The junction had 5 bases not matched to a gene; V was cut back by 6 bases and J by 0 bases. DNA of the CDR3: TGTGCCAGCAGCAGAACAGGGGCTAGCAATCAGCCCCAGCATTTT. It translates to CASSRTGASNQPQHF.

The rearrangement joins TRBV7-6 to TRBJ1-1, with D uncertain. Trimming took off 1 base at V and 2 bases at J, with 5 bases between the two ends. Germline V lookup: CDR1 SGHVS, CDR2 FNYEAQ. The CDR3 runs 13 residues. The CDR3 reads CASSLDTNTEAFF. CDR3 in DNA: TGTGCCAGCAGCTTAGATACAAACACTGAAGCTTTCTTT.

V and J are TRBV12-2 and TRBJ2-3; the table's D call of TRBD2 was not tested on the DNA. TRBV12-2 is a recognized pseudogene. The CDR3 has 17 residues. The CDR3 protein is CASRLALAGGGTDTQYF. CDR3 bases: TGTGCAAGTCGCTTAGCCTTGGCGGGAGGGGGCACAGATACGCAGTATTTT.

The chain couples TRBV4-1 to TRBJ1-5; 8 bases line up with TRBD1. V lost 6 bases, J lost 3 bases, and 4 bases stayed unmatched. CDR3 length: 14 residues. Germline CDR1 and CDR2: MGHRA and YSYEKL. The CDR3 here is CASSKTGDNQPQHF. The CDR3 DNA reads as TGCGCCAGCAGTAAGACAGGGGACAATCAGCCCCAGCATTTT.

This rearrangement joins TRBV2 to TRBJ1-3; possibly TRBD1 for D (6 bases). Germline CDR1 reads SNHLY; CDR2 reads FYNNEI. The CDR3 runs to 14 residues. V lost 3 bases and J lost 2, with 8 bases in between. The CDR3 sequence is CASSDQGTGNTIYF. CDR3 DNA: TGTGCCAGCAGTGACCAGGGGACTGGAAACACCATATATTTT.

The chain employs TRBV5-1 and TRBJ2-3; maybe TRBD2 (6 bases). Trimming removed 0 bases at V and 4 bases at J, with 12 bases between. There are 15 residues in the CDR3. In germline, CDR1 is SGHRS, CDR2 YFSETQ. The CDR3 nucleotides are TGCGCCAGCAGCTTGGCCGCAAGCGGGTCAGATACGCAGTATTTT. Amino acids: CASSLAASGSDTQYF.

In the case of this clone: Germline and junction disagree at one end, which may indicate a read error. The chain joins TRBV6-1 to TRBJ2-3; possibly TRBD1 for D (5 bases). CDR1 and CDR2 (germline): MNHNS, SASEGT. The CDR3 runs to 15 residues. CDR3 residues: CASSESFWGTDTQYF. CDR3 sequence (DNA): TGTGCCAGCAGTGAAAGCTTCTGGGGCACCGATACGCAGTATTTT.

This rearrangement joins TRBV19 to TRBJ1-2; D not resolved. Germline V gives CDR1 LNHDA, CDR2 SQIVND (reference sequence). CDR3 length: 13 amino acids. Trimming shortened V by 3 bases and J by 8 bases, and 13 bases separated the two germline ends. The DNA for the CDR3 is TGTGCCAGTAGTATTGAGGTTCGGGTCGGCTACACCTTC. Translation: CASSIEVRVGYTF.

This chain connects TRBV5-4 to TRBJ1-2; TRBD1 matches 8 bases. CDR1 and CDR2 (germline): SGHNT, YYREEE (reference sequence). The CDR3 is made up of 14 amino acids. The ends lost 4 bases at V and 4 bases at J; junction bases unmatched: 6. CDR3 sequence reads: CASSLGDRTYGYTF. The CDR3 DNA follows: TGTGCCAGCAGCCTGGGGGACAGGACCTATGGCTACACCTTC.

The V call is TRBV28, the J call TRBJ1-5; 10 positions match TRBD1. Trimming cost V 8 bases and J 5 bases; bases outside gene matches: 9. CDR3 length equals 15 residues. CDR1 is MDHEN and CDR2 is SYDVKM in the germline V gene. In nucleotides, the CDR3 is TGTGCCAGCCTTCCTTCGGGACAGGGGTATCAGCCCCAGCATTTT. It translates to CASLPSGQGYQPQHF.

V gene TRBV7-8 combines with J gene TRBJ1-2; D is uncertain. Germline assignment: CDR1 SGHVS and CDR2 FQNEAQ. The CDR3 is 14 residues long. V was cut by 7 bases and J by 9 bases, with 21 bases left in between. This chain's CDR3 is CASTREPTSSSYTF. In DNA, the CDR3 is TGTGCCAGCACTCGGGAGCCCACCTCTAGTAGCTACACCTTC. The whole variable domain, remainder taken from reference TRBV7-8 and TRBJ1-2, is GAGVSQSPRYKVAKRGQDVALRCDPISGHVSLFWYQQALGQGPEFLTYFQNEAQLDKSGLPSDRFFAERPEGSVSTLKIQRTQQEDSAVYLCASTREPTSSSYTFGSGTRLTVV.

This chain connects TRBV4-2 to TRBJ1-2, with D hard to call. The CDR3 extends over 13 amino acids. CDR1 and CDR2 (germline): LGHNA, YNFKEQ. Trimming left V 0 bases short and J 7 bases short, with 9 bases between. The CDR3 reads CASSQDLGAGYTF. The DNA of the CDR3 is TGTGCCAGCAGCCAAGATCTGGGAGCTGGCTACACCTTC.

Only one count was recorded for this clone. The chain employs TRBV27 and TRBJ1-2; 8 bases are a match to TRBD1. Germline V gene data show CDR1 as MNHEY and CDR2 as SMNVEV (reference sequence). The CDR3 consists of 13 residues. J lost 6 bases, V lost 6 bases, and 6 bases had no gene match. CDR3 sequence reads: CASSPRGLDGYTF. In DNA form, the CDR3 reads TGTGCCAGCAGCCCCAGGGGGCTGGATGGCTACACCTTC.